One T cell receptor (beta chain) is described in this entry. Its specificity is unknown. The sample belongs to a study of T cells and copy number aberrations in small-cell lung cancer. Study observations and caveats: Tumor T-cell density, richness and clonality fell with copy number aberration burden.

Repertoires were generated with immunoSEQ multiplex PCR, while TCRdb's copy carries only in-frame clones and drops some. Here the sample spans approximately 540 clones, 94% being singletons. Tumor tissue came from three grid-selected regions of each formalin-fixed paraffin-embedded block. CDR3 length: 16 residues. Trimming took 2 bases from V and 7 from J; bases not matched to a gene: 8. Germline-derived CDR1 and CDR2 are MGHRA and YSYEKL. The sequenced sample consisted of tumor tissue. This sequence was found in a man aged 45 to 65 with small cell lung cancer. This chain connects TRBV4-1 to TRBJ2-1; 10 nucleotides align to TRBD2. CDR3 bases: TGCGCCAGCAGCCAACGAGCGGGGGGGCCTTGGAATGAGCAGTTCTTC. Translated: CASSQRAGGPWNEQFF.